Here is one TCR beta chain with its context. Its target antigen remains unknown. There are no base qualities to consult, and no much larger clone falls within one base. The library was generated by PCR. TCRdb names Illumina HiSeq 4000 as the instrument used. High-throughput sequencing was used to profile the CDR3 region of the TCR beta-chain in every patient. As for how the authors treated the data: Drawing on CDR3 differences between clinicopathological groups, the researchers built a classifier meant to tell apart patients with distant-metastatic papillary thyroid cancer. Repertoire diversity was assessed with the Shannon index, and tumor-blood repertoire similarity with the Morisita-Horn index. TCRdb reprocessed the public reads (quality trimming at Q25 with fastp, clone calling with MiXCR) and kept in-frame beta chains. What appears here as the V and J calls and clone size reflects TCRdb's work, not the paper's. The sample yields almost 70,000 clones; approximately 15% were counted once. The ten largest clones represent about 6.5% of the sample.

V and J are truncated by 6 bases and 5 bases respectively, leaving an intervening sequence of 14 bases. Inclusive of the bounding cysteine and phenylalanine, the CDR3 is 15 residues long. The DNA shown is the 45-base CDR3, in frame from base 1. Before undergoing thyroid surgery, none of the patients had been given any kind of treatment. Using T-cell receptor beta sequencing, the study looked back at clinical samples from patients collected from about 2011 to 2019. The sample belongs to a study of metastatic and nonmetastatic thyroid tumors (TCRdb year 2020). In the study overall: Repertoires were compared across peripheral blood and tumor or nodule tissue samples from malignant and benign thyroid patients.

Results the study describes overall, beyond this receptor: TCR beta diversity was reported as significantly higher in malignant tumors than in benign nodules, in both blood and tumor samples.

The chain employs TRBV12-3 or TRBV12-4 and TRBJ1-6; possibly the D gene is TRBD1, per 5 matching bases. The sequenced material came from blood. The source is a male donor with papillary thyroid cancer or a benign thyroid nodule (not recorded which). Some clones in this sample may be carry-over from other donors' samples. The DNA reads TGTGCCAGCAGAGTCGGGGGGATCAATAATTCACCCCTCCACTTT. The resulting protein is CASRVGGINNSPLHF.